The entry that follows covers one TCR beta chain sequence. The CDR3 extends over 15 amino acids. The germline CDR1 and CDR2 sequences are SQVTM and ANQGSEA. V was trimmed by 0 bases and J by 4 bases, leaving 12 bases between them. A sample-barcoded 5' primer and a J-beta primer mix were used in a second PCR of roughly 7 to 11 cycles. Each cDNA was tagged by a template-switch adaptor containing 12 random nucleotides. MiXCR, applied by TCRdb to the 5' RACE reads, yields one record per CDR3 protein. Of 1.8 million or so distinct CDR3 sequences in the sample, roughly two fifths were seen once. The data were obtained in a study of blood T cells in healthy people across ages.

This TCR came from a human donor in good health. V usage is TRBV29-1 and J usage is TRBJ1-4, with a tentative D call TRBD1 (6 bases). Sequences were obtained from blood. This CDR3 reads CSVEEGTGYNEKLFF. CDR3 sequence (DNA): TGCAGCGTTGAAGAGGGCACAGGGTATAATGAAAAACTGTTTTTT.